A selection of T cell receptor beta chains follows, all from one sample in a study of STAT5B mutations in CD4+ large granular lymphocyte leukemia. Data came from immunoSEQ multiplex PCR; TCRdb stores just in-frame clones and leaves some out. Of roughly 30,000 clones listed, over 60% are singletons. Sequencing input: CD4+ T cells from blood buffy coats. These TCRs come from a human donor in good health. CDR3s leave out the opening cysteine and the closing phenylalanine or tryptophan. Not every row has a clone size; where given, it reads once, few, many or a size class.

clone_size v_call cdr3_aa
- TRBV7-7 ASSFGPEETQY
few TRBV6-1 ASRRTGGTEAF
- TRBV19 ASSNDRGLVNTEAF
- TRBV6-1 ASSVGGGSGGLPEQF
few TRBV6-5 ASSPGLAGVREQY
- TRBV6-5 ASSYSTGTQETQY
- TRBV6-4 ASSGGQGVADTQY
- TRBV7-9 AAPGSGTNTGELF
- TRBV27 ASSLGTGVAYEQY
- TRBV10-3 AIRGSGSKDNEQF
- TRBV5-1 ASSPWTRTGGGETQY
- TRBV5-5 ASSLNLSGSPLH
- TRBV14 ASSQAGTPYEQY
few TRBV7-9 ASNDRDTGELF
- TRBV14 ASSRGAYNEQF
- TRBV6-1 ASSQAAGGYYEQY
- TRBV20-1 SGNAVAEAF
- TRBV30 AWSWGGGLEQY
- TRBV7-9 ASSAEAGLGETQY
few TRBV29-1 SVGEKVNTEAF
- TRBV11-1 ASSRQGSDSPLH
- TRBV7-8 ASSLRVPGANQPQH
- TRBV9 ASSVPSGSYNEQF
- TRBV6-5 ASRPPVIEQY
few TRBV2 ASSGDRGRTGELF
- TRBV5-8 ASSVQGGYGYT
- TRBV6-4 ASSFLAGASYNEQF
- TRBV6-6 ASSYVTGELF
- TRBV21-1 ASSKPSRRRYNSPLH
few TRBV2 ASSERGRASMGDGYT
- TRBV6-6 ASSYSSGDQPQH
- TRBV15 ATGTGGEETQY
- TRBV11-2 ASRFGTGVSNEQF
few TRBV4-2 ASSRRAQSLNTEAF
- TRBV5-4 ASSSPPRDEQF
once TRBV5-1 ASSLDGGRVKLNTEAF
- TRBV30 AWRGDRETQY
- TRBV7-6 ASSAAGTGGEKLF
- TRBV29-1 SVDGGLAGNPYEQY
- TRBV6-5 ASTPDRLNTEAF
once TRBV14 ASSHRSGGGRAEAF
- TRBV7-6 ASSSTTGKGYEQY
- TRBV5-6 ASRHGQFSGNTIY
- TRBV4-1 ASSPGDRALEQY
- TRBV29-1 SVGTSGHNEQY
- TRBV5-1 ASSPTGTGTREQY
- TRBV5-4 ASRPDRTRNTEAF
- TRBV7-6 ASSLGGLAGGGDLYNEQF